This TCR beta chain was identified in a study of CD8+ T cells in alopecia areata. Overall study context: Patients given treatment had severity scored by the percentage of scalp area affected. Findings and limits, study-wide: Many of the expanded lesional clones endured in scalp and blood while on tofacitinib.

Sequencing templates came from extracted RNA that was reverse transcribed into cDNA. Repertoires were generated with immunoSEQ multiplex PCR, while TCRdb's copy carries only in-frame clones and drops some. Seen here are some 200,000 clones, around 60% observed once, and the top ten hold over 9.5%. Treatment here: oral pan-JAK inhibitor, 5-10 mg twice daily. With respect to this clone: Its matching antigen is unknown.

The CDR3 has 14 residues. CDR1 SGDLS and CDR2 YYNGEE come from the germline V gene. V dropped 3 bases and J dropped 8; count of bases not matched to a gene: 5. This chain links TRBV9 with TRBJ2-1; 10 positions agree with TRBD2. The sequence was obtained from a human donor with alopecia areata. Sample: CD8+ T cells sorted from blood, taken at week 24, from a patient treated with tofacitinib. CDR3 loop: CASSAPAGGYEQFF. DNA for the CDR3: TGTGCCAGCAGCGCCCCAGCGGGGGGGTATGAGCAGTTCTTC.